This T cell receptor (beta chain) is drawn from a study of shared clonotypes between healthy human individuals. The CDR3 consists of 10 residues. Germline V CDR1 and CDR2: SQVTM, ANQGSEA. V was clipped by 4 bases and J by 5 bases, with 5 bases between them. Sequenced by immunoSEQ multiplex PCR; TCRdb stores in-frame clones only, minus some. The profile covers around 550,000 clones, with approximately 95% appearing a single time and about 0.11% taken by the ten largest. A word on this clone: Distinct nucleotide sequences in the sample also encode this CDR3.

Naive CD8 cells lacked CD45RO, underwent positive selection for CCR7 and left out terminally differentiated effector memory CD45RA+ cells. The sequenced sample was naive CD8+ T cells sorted from blood. The genes are TRBV29-1 and TRBJ2-5, with D unclear. This receptor was obtained from a woman aged 25-40 years in good health. The CDR3 loop reads CSVVGETQYF. Written as DNA, the CDR3 is TGCAGCGTTGTAGGGGAGACCCAGTACTTC. The full variable domain, rest sourced from reference TRBV29-1 and TRBJ2-5, is SAVISQKPSRDICQRGTSLTIQCQVDSQVTMMFWYRQQPGQSLTLIATANQGSEATYESGFVIDKFPISRPNLTFSTLTVSNMSPEDSSIYLCSVVGETQYFGPGTRLLVL.